The 30 T cell receptor beta chains in this list originate from one sample, sequenced in a study of sequential checkpoint blockade in melanoma. Sequencing used immunoSEQ multiplex PCR; TCRdb keeps in-frame clones, though not all of them. The sample shows about 8,200 clones, about 50% of them seen only once. Treatment defined: randomized to nivolumab then ipilimumab (arm A) or the reverse (arm B). The sequencing used CD8+ T cells sorted from blood (inferred from file names), collected from a patient given nivolumab and ipilimumab in sequence. The receptors here all came from a human donor with melanoma.

In this sample, this clone turned up a few times. This chain's CDR3 is CASSKGANYEQYF. The CDR3 DNA follows: TGTGCCAGCAGTAAGGGGGCCAACTACGAGCAGTACTTC. This rearrangement joins TRBV6-5 to TRBJ2-7; TRBD1 aligns across 7 bases. The length of the CDR3 is 13 residues. Germline V CDR1 and CDR2: MNHEY, SVGAGI. The ends lost 5 bases at V and 3 bases at J; junction bases unmatched: 4.

This clone is a singleton in its sample. This sequence joins TRBV10-3 and TRBJ2-7, with 9 bases identical to TRBD1. The V gene's germline CDR1 is ENHRY and CDR2 SYGVKD. This CDR3 has 14 amino acids. J was trimmed by 0 bases and V by 6 bases; bases with no gene match: 3. CDR3 sequence reads: CAIRPTGGSYEQYF. CDR3 DNA sequence: TGTGCCATCAGACCGACAGGGGGCTCCTACGAGCAGTACTTC.

This chain links TRBV28 with TRBJ2-7; D unresolved. The germline gives CDR1 MDHEN, CDR2 SYDVKM. The CDR3 is 13 residues long. V gave up 6 bases and J gave up 0 bases, with 9 bases separating them. The chain's CDR3 is CASRPESSYEQYF. The CDR3 DNA is TGTGCCAGCAGGCCGGAGAGCTCCTACGAGCAGTACTTC. Full variable domain (rest looked up from reference TRBV28 and TRBJ2-7): DVKVTQSSRYLVKRTGEKVFLECVQDMDHENMFWYRQDPGLGLRLIYFSYDVKMKEKGDIPEGYSVSREKKERFSLILESASTNQTSMYLCASRPESSYEQYFGPGTRLTVT.

J is TRBJ1-6 and V is TRBV28; D remains unclear. The germline V and J ends were trimmed by 2 bases and 16 bases, with 12 bases remaining between them. The germline gives CDR1 MDHEN, CDR2 SYDVKM. There are 12 residues in the CDR3. The CDR3 protein is CASSLARQELHF. CDR3 DNA: TGTGCCAGCAGTTTAGCCCGACAAGAGCTCCACTTT.

The rearrangement links TRBV5-1 to TRBJ1-2; 8 bases align to TRBD1. This CDR3 is built from 13 residues. Germline V CDR1 and CDR2: SGHRS, YFSETQ. V lost 4 bases, J lost 5 bases, and 4 bases stayed unmatched. CDR3 nucleotide sequence: TGCGCCAGCAGCCGGACAGGGACTTATGGCTACACCTTC. Translation: CASSRTGTYGYTF.

The DNA for the CDR3 is TGTGCCAGCAGTTTCCCGGGGTCTGGCGTAGATTCACCCCTCCACTTT. Translating gives CASSFPGSGVDSPLHF. The chain carries TRBV28 and TRBJ1-6; D remains unclear. Germline V CDR1 and CDR2: MDHEN, SYDVKM. The germline V and J ends were trimmed by 3 bases and 8 bases, with 17 bases remaining between them. This CDR3 is 16 amino acids long.

This clone was seen only a few times. The genes are TRBV6-1 and TRBJ1-1, with D unclear. V was shortened by 5 bases and J by 0 bases, with 13 bases between the two germline ends. CDR1 is MNHNS and CDR2 is SASEGT in the germline V gene. The CDR3 is 15 amino acids. The CDR3 spells CASSPLTSMNTEAFF. The CDR3 DNA reads TGTGCCAGCAGTCCTCTGACAAGTATGAACACTGAAGCTTTCTTT.

This clone occurred a few times. The CDR3 DNA reads TGCGCCAGCAGCTTGGTCACACCGGGAGGTGGCCCTTATAATTCACCCCTCCACTTT. It encodes CASSLVTPGGGPYNSPLHF. The V gene is TRBV5-1, the J gene TRBJ1-6, with D uncertain. Per germline, CDR1 SGHRS and CDR2 YFSETQ. This CDR3 comprises 19 residues. Trimming left V 0 bases short and J 4 bases short, with 20 bases between. The full variable domain, with the rest looked up from reference TRBV5-1 and TRBJ1-6, is KAGVTQTPRYLIKTRGQQVTLSCSPISGHRSVSWYQQTPGQGLQFLFEYFSETQRNKGNFPGRFSGRQFSNSRSEMNVSTLELGDSALYLCASSLVTPGGGPYNSPLHFGNGTRLTVT.

This sequence joins TRBV13 and TRBJ1-4; the D gene is possibly TRBD1 (5 bases). Trimming shortened V by 0 bases and J by 7 bases, and 15 bases separated the two germline ends. The CDR3 extends over 16 amino acids. Germline V gene data show CDR1 as PRHDT and CDR2 as FYEKMQ (reference sequence). CDR3 DNA sequence: TGTGCCAGCAGCTTAGGCCCGGAGGGGATGACTGAAAAACTGTTTTTT. Translated, it gives CASSLGPEGMTEKLFF.

The table lists this clone with a few counts. CDR3 in DNA: TGTGCCAGCAGCTACAGGGTTGTTAATCAGCCCCAGCATTTT. Its translation is CASSYRVVNQPQHF. The chain links TRBV7-6 to TRBJ1-5; possible D gene TRBD1, 6 bases. Germline CDR1 reads SGHVS; CDR2 reads FNYEAQ. This CDR3 region has 14 residues. V was shortened by 4 bases and J by 4 bases, with 11 bases between the two germline ends.

In its sample, this clone is medium-sized. The chain has TRBV28 and TRBJ2-6; D call uncertain. Germline assignment: CDR1 MDHEN and CDR2 SYDVKM. The V end was cut by 3 bases, the J end by 1 base, with 10 bases between. The CDR3 is 16 residues long. DNA for the CDR3: TGTGCCAGCAGTTTTGAGGCCTGGTCTGGGGCCAACGTCCTGACTTTC. It codes for CASSFEAWSGANVLTF.

This clone was seen just once. The V call is TRBV4-3, the J call TRBJ2-2; 9 nucleotides match TRBD1. The length of the CDR3 is 16 residues. Germline CDR1 is LGHNA and CDR2 is YSLEER. V lost 4 bases to trimming and J lost 0 bases; unmatched junction nucleotides: 3. This CDR3 reads CASSPRQGANTGELFF. The CDR3 nucleotides are TGCGCCAGCAGCCCCCGACAGGGGGCGAACACCGGGGAGCTGTTTTTT.

The chain is built from TRBV4-1 and TRBJ2-7; 7 bases line up with TRBD2. Trimming took 0 bases from V and 4 from J; bases not matched to a gene: 15. Germline V gene sequence: CDR1 MGHRA, CDR2 YSYEKL. The CDR3 has 18 residues. The CDR3 bases are TGCGCCAGCAGCCAAGATCGGACCGGGGAGGGGCGAGGGTACGAGCAGTACTTC. Amino acid sequence: CASSQDRTGEGRGYEQYF.

Concerning this clone itself: The junction and the germline gene differ at one end; a read error may be behind it. The CDR3 sequence: CASSDSERNTEAFF. The CDR3 DNA reads as TGTGCCAGCAGTGACTCGGAGAGGAACACTGAAGCTTTCTTT. The chain combines TRBV6-5 with TRBJ1-1, with D hard to call. Germline values: CDR1 MNHEY, CDR2 SVGAGI. This CDR3 region has 14 residues.

This clone came up a few times. The chain recombines TRBV29-1 with TRBJ1-1; D call uncertain. The CDR3 runs 10 residues. V shed 5 bases and J shed 4 bases, with 5 bases lying between them. Germline V gives CDR1 SQVTM, CDR2 ANQGSEA. The CDR3 DNA follows: TGCAGCGTTCTGAGCACTGAAGCTTTCTTT. Amino acids: CSVLSTEAFF.

The chain uses TRBV6-6 and TRBJ2-7, with D perhaps matching TRBD1 (6 bases). This CDR3 comprises 15 residues. The germline gives CDR1 MNHNY, CDR2 SVGAGI (reference sequence). The V end lost 5 bases, the J end lost 2 bases, and 16 bases lay between the germline ends. In DNA, the CDR3 is TGTGCCAGCAGTCGACGCAGGGGTAGCCCCTACGAGCAGTACTTC. The encoded protein is CASSRRRGSPYEQYF.

In this sample, this clone turned up a few times. V usage is TRBV30 and J usage is TRBJ1-2; a possible D gene is TRBD1 (6 bases). CDR3 length: 13 residues. Germline CDR1 is GTSNPN and CDR2 is SVGIG (reference sequence). Trimming pared 1 base from V and 4 bases from J, leaving 10 bases between. CDR3 nucleotide sequence: TGTGCCTGGAGTGAGGGGGTTGGCTATGGCTACACCTTC. Its protein product is CAWSEGVGYGYTF.

The chain recombines TRBV7-9 with TRBJ1-6; D gene uncertain. Germline V lookup: CDR1 SEHNR, CDR2 FQNEAQ (reference sequence). V was trimmed by 2 bases and J by 8 bases, leaving 19 bases between them. This CDR3 contains 17 residues. The CDR3 region is CASSLYRGSRMDSPLHF. CDR3 nucleotide sequence: TGTGCCAGCAGCTTATATCGCGGGAGTCGGATGGATTCACCCCTCCACTTT.

The rearrangement joins TRBV7-3 to TRBJ1-6, with 10 positions matching TRBD1. From germline, CDR1 is SGHTA and CDR2 FQGTGA. The CDR3 spans 19 residues. V was pared by 5 bases and J by 7 bases, with 17 bases of the junction left unmatched. DNA for the CDR3: TGTGCCAGCAGCGAATTCCCTCCGGGACAGGGGACGCGCAATTCACCCCTCCACTTT. Translated: CASSEFPPGQGTRNSPLHF.

Concerning this clone itself: A junction boundary mismatches the germline segment, possibly from a read error. The genes are TRBV9 and TRBJ1-3; 9 bases agree with TRBD1. The germline gives CDR1 SGDLS, CDR2 YYNGEE. The CDR3 spans 15 residues. The CDR3 loop reads CTSSAAGTGRNTIYF. CDR3 in DNA: TGTACCAGCAGTGCCGCCGGGACAGGGAGGAACACCATATATTTT.

The gene calls are TRBV28 and TRBJ1-2; possible D gene TRBD1, 6 bases. V gave up 6 bases and J gave up 8 bases, with 16 bases separating them. The CDR3 sequence is 13 residues long. The germline V gene has CDR1 MDHEN and CDR2 SYDVKM. This chain's CDR3 is CASSKQGPGGYTF. The DNA for the CDR3 is TGTGCCAGCAGCAAGCAGGGGCCTGGGGGCTACACCTTC.

By frequency in the sample, this clone is medium-sized (0.01 to 0.1%). The chain carries TRBV11-2 and TRBJ1-2, with D perhaps matching TRBD1 (6 bases). V gave up 5 bases and J gave up 6 bases, with 13 bases separating them. The CDR3 is 13 residues long. Germline V lookup: CDR1 SGHAT, CDR2 FQNNGV. The CDR3 is CASSPRTVNGYTF. The CDR3 DNA follows: TGTGCCAGCAGCCCGCGGACAGTTAATGGCTACACCTTC.

The V gene is TRBV30, the J gene TRBJ2-7, with unresolved D. Trimming removed 0 bases from V and 3 bases from J, with 9 bases in between. The CDR3 consists of 13 residues. Germline loops: CDR1 GTSNPN, CDR2 SVGIG (reference sequence). CDR3 region: CAWSVGRNYEQYF. The DNA of the CDR3 is TGTGCCTGGAGTGTAGGCAGGAACTACGAGCAGTACTTC.

The V call is TRBV9, the J call TRBJ2-7; D is perhaps TRBD2 (7 bases). CDR1 and CDR2 (germline): SGDLS, YYNGEE. The V end was cut by 4 bases, the J end by 3 bases, with 11 bases between. CDR3 length: 13 residues. This chain's CDR3 is CASSPGGLYEQYF. The CDR3 DNA sequence: TGTGCCAGCAGCCCGGGGGGCCTCTACGAGCAGTACTTC.

The V call is TRBV9, the J call TRBJ2-7, with 15 positions matching TRBD2. The CDR3 contains 19 residues. CDR1 is SGDLS and CDR2 is YYNGEE in the germline V gene. The V and J ends lost 3 bases and 2 bases, in that order; junction bases with no gene match: 12. The CDR3 DNA is TGTGCCAGCAGCGCCACGTCGGGACTAGCGGGGGGCCGAGCCTACGAGCAGTACTTC. It yields the protein CASSATSGLAGGRAYEQYF.

Within the sample, this clone is medium-sized (0.01 to 0.1%). The chain is built from TRBV5-6 and TRBJ2-1; TRBD2 might be the D (6 bases). The V gene lost 6 bases and the J gene lost 7 bases, with 14 bases spanning the gap. Per germline, CDR1 SGHDT and CDR2 YYEEEE. The CDR3 covers 13 residues. CDR3 region: CASMEGLGNEQFF. The DNA of the CDR3 is TGTGCCAGCATGGAGGGGCTGGGGAATGAGCAGTTCTTC.

V and J are TRBV6-1 and TRBJ2-7, with 11 bases matching TRBD1. After removal of 4 bases from V and 2 bases from J, the junction contained 1 base not matched to a gene. The CDR3 length is 14 residues. The germline gives CDR1 MNHNS, CDR2 SASEGT. This CDR3 reads CASSVGQGAYEQYF. In nucleotides, the CDR3 is TGTGCCAGCAGTGTGGGACAGGGGGCCTACGAGCAGTACTTC.

This chain connects TRBV7-9 to TRBJ2-7, with a possible D match to TRBD2 (5 bases). This CDR3 spans 14 amino acids. V lost 3 bases and J lost 3, with 12 bases in between. CDR1 and CDR2 from the germline V gene are SEHNR and FQNEAQ (reference sequence). CDR3 nucleotides: TGTGCCAGCAGCTTCCTTTACGGGGACTACGAGCAGTACTTC. Protein product: CASSFLYGDYEQYF.

The chain carries TRBV25-1 and TRBJ2-7; no firm D call. Germline V CDR1 and CDR2: MGHDK, SYGVNS. The CDR3 has 15 amino acids. Trimming removed 3 bases from V and 2 bases from J, with 14 bases in between. CDR3 nucleotide sequence: TGTGCCAGCAGTGACAATACAGTCAAGCCCTACGAGCAGTACTTC. Its translation is CASSDNTVKPYEQYF.

This clone was seen a handful of times. The chain links TRBV4-1 to TRBJ1-5; D unresolved. The V gene's germline CDR1 is MGHRA and CDR2 YSYEKL. The CDR3 runs 14 residues. The V end lost 0 bases, the J end lost 5 bases, and 8 bases lay between the germline ends. CDR3 sequence reads: CASSQERRDQPQHF. The CDR3 DNA is TGCGCCAGCAGCCAAGAAAGACGGGATCAGCCCCAGCATTTT.